A single sample is the source of the 26 T cell receptor beta chains below, sequenced in a study of beta chain features in type 1 diabetes. Study-wide points: All four CD4+ subsets from Type 1 diabetes patients carried moderately but significantly shorter TCRB CDR3s.

The isolated RNA, all of it, was reverse transcribed, so expressed TCRB transcripts were what got sequenced. The method was immunoSEQ multiplex PCR; TCRdb's version includes in-frame clones alone and lacks a portion of them. The table records 300,000 to 400,000 clones, around a tenth of them present only once. These receptors' antigens are unknown. The sequencing sample was made of central memory CD4+ T cells from blood. Receptors originate from a man between 25 and 39 years old with type 1 diabetes.

This clone has ten or more counts. The chain joins TRBV13 to TRBJ2-4, with D uncertain. The CDR3 length is 15 residues. Per the germline V gene, CDR1 is PRHDT and CDR2 is FYEKMQ (reference sequence). V was trimmed by 5 bases and J by 0 bases, leaving 11 bases between them. The CDR3 coding sequence is TGTGCCAGCAGCCTCCTAGGAGCAGCCAAAAACATTCAGTACTTC. Translating gives CASSLLGAAKNIQYF.

This clone has just a few counts. The chain uses TRBV9 and TRBJ2-3; either TRBD1 or TRBD2 may supply D (5 bases each). The V end was cut by 4 bases, the J end by 4 bases, with 13 bases between. CDR1 is SGDLS and CDR2 is YYNGEE in the germline V gene. The CDR3 has 14 residues. The CDR3 protein is CASSPRVGADTQYF. In DNA, the CDR3 is TGTGCCAGCAGCCCCCGGGTGGGGGCAGATACGCAGTATTTT. Full variable domain (remainder filled in from reference TRBV9 and TRBJ2-3): DSGVTQTPKHLITATGQRVTLRCSPRSGDLSVYWYQQSLDQGLQFLIQYYNGEERAKGNILERFSAQQFPDLHSELNLSSLELGDSALYFCASSPRVGADTQYFGPGTRLTVL.

J is TRBJ1-4 and V is TRBV18; D is unclear. The germline gives CDR1 KGHSH, CDR2 LQKENI. V gave up 3 bases and J gave up 7 bases, with 15 bases separating them. This CDR3 has 15 residues. The CDR3 region is CASSPQDQFAEKLFF. The CDR3 DNA follows: TGTGCCAGCTCACCGCAAGACCAGTTTGCTGAAAAACTGTTTTTT.

The chain carries TRBV25-1 and TRBJ2-1, with 8 nucleotides matching TRBD1. CDR1 and CDR2 (germline): MGHDK, SYGVNS. J was trimmed by 9 bases and V by 3 bases; bases with no gene match: 4. The CDR3 runs 13 residues. CDR3: CASSDRGRGEQFF. In DNA form, the CDR3 reads TGTGCCAGCAGTGACAGGGGGCGCGGTGAGCAGTTCTTC.

This clone was detected a few times. The chain uses TRBV28 and TRBJ2-7, with D perhaps matching TRBD1 (6 bases). The ends were cut back, 6 bases at V and 3 bases at J, with 18 bases in the middle. Germline-derived CDR1 and CDR2 are MDHEN and SYDVKM. This CDR3 is built from 15 residues. The CDR3 sequence is CASSPPGTFVYEQYF. CDR3 DNA: TGTGCCAGCAGCCCTCCTGGGACATTTGTCTACGAGCAGTACTTC.

The chain combines TRBV6-5 with TRBJ1-5, with a tentative D call TRBD1 (6 bases). This CDR3 is built from 13 residues. V lost 4 bases and J lost 7, with 11 bases in between. Looked up from germline, CDR1 is MNHEY and CDR2 is SVGAGI. CDR3 in amino acids: CASSSHRVQPQHF. The CDR3 nucleotides read TGTGCCAGCAGTTCACACAGGGTACAGCCCCAGCATTTT.

This clone was detected a few times. The chain uses TRBV11-3 and TRBJ2-1; 11 bases match TRBD2. The trim removed 4 bases at V and 7 bases at J, leaving 9 bases unmatched. The CDR3 totals 16 residues. Per germline, CDR1 SGHNT and CDR2 YENEEA. CDR3 protein: CASSSTSSGRTNEQFF. The CDR3 bases are TGTGCCAGCAGCTCGACCTCTAGCGGGAGGACAAATGAGCAGTTCTTC.

The chain employs TRBV5-1 and TRBJ1-1; D is unclear. V lost 4 bases and J 3 bases, leaving 13 bases between the germline ends. CDR3 length: 14 amino acids. Germline CDR1 is SGHRS and CDR2 is YFSETQ. The CDR3 is CASSQYPGDTEAFF. The CDR3 bases are TGCGCCAGCAGCCAGTACCCAGGCGACACTGAAGCTTTCTTT.

This chain links TRBV7-9 with TRBJ2-5, with unresolved D. The CDR3 is 17 amino acids. V shed 5 bases and J shed 2 bases, with 21 bases lying between them. Looked up from germline, CDR1 is SEHNR and CDR2 is FQNEAQ (reference sequence). The CDR3 sequence: CASSQISRGAEQETQYF. DNA for the CDR3: TGTGCCAGCAGCCAAATAAGCCGCGGAGCCGAGCAAGAGACCCAGTACTTC.

There are a few counts of this clone. The chain recombines TRBV28 with TRBJ2-3; D is perhaps TRBD1 (5 bases). The V gene lost 4 bases and the J gene lost 2 bases, with 16 bases spanning the gap. This CDR3 is 16 amino acids long. The germline V gene encodes CDR1 MDHEN and CDR2 SYDVKM. The DNA for the CDR3 is TGTGCCAGCAGTTCTCGACAGCGAGACATCACAGATACGCAGTATTTT. Translated, it gives CASSSRQRDITDTQYF. Combining the CDR3 with reference TRBV28 and TRBJ2-3 gives the whole variable domain DVKVTQSSRYLVKRTGEKVFLECVQDMDHENMFWYRQDPGLGLRLIYFSYDVKMKEKGDIPEGYSVSREKKERFSLILESASTNQTSMYLCASSSRQRDITDTQYFGPGTRLTVL.

The chain joins TRBV19 to TRBJ2-1; 8 bases agree with TRBD1. Germline V gives CDR1 LNHDA, CDR2 SQIVND (reference sequence). The trim removed 5 bases at V and 3 bases at J, leaving 12 bases unmatched. The CDR3 sequence is 17 residues long. The chain's CDR3 is CASSSNLGQALYNEQFF. The CDR3 DNA reads as TGTGCCAGTAGTTCTAACCTGGGACAGGCCCTCTACAATGAGCAGTTCTTC.

There are a few counts of this clone. J is TRBJ1-4 and V is TRBV7-2; 8 bases fit TRBD1. The CDR3 has 14 amino acids. Unmatched junction bases numbered 5, after V lost 3 bases and J lost 8 bases. From germline, CDR1 is SGHTA and CDR2 FQGNSA. CDR3 amino acids: CASSFGQGPEKLFF. CDR3 DNA sequence: TGTGCCAGCAGCTTCGGACAGGGCCCGGAAAAACTGTTTTTT. The full variable domain, rest sourced from reference TRBV7-2 and TRBJ1-4, is GAGVSQSPSNKVTEKGKDVELRCDPISGHTALYWYRQSLGQGLEFLIYFQGNSAPDKSGLPSDRFSAERTGGSVSTLTIQRTQQEDSAVYLCASSFGQGPEKLFFGSGTQLSVL.

The chain has TRBV14 and TRBJ2-3, with D possibly being TRBD2 (5 bases). The CDR3 spans 14 residues. Germline loops: CDR1 SGHDN, CDR2 FVKESK. Trimming took off 2 bases at V and 5 bases at J, with 11 bases between the two ends. The CDR3 bases are TGTGCCAGCAGCCAAATGGGAGTCGTAGATACGCAGTATTTT. It encodes CASSQMGVVDTQYF.

Of note for this clone: This may stem from a read error, because a much larger clone lies one nucleotide away. The chain couples TRBV5-5 to TRBJ2-1; TRBD2 is a possible D gene (6 bases). Germline values: CDR1 SGHKS, CDR2 YYEKEE (reference sequence). The CDR3 has 12 residues. Deletions cut 4 bases from V and 7 bases from J, with 9 bases between. CDR3: CASSPDYNEQFF. Here the CDR3 DNA reads TGTGCCAGCAGCCCGGACTATAATGAGCAGTTCTTC.

This clone was found many times. In nucleotides, the CDR3 is TGTGCCAGCAGCTTAGGGGGAGGGCCGGAGACGCAGTATTTT. Translation gives CASSLGGGPETQYF. The chain joins TRBV7-9 to TRBJ2-3, with 7 bases lining up with TRBD2. Germline V gene sequence: CDR1 SEHNR, CDR2 FQNEAQ (reference sequence). V lost 1 base and J lost 9; bases outside the gene matches: 7. This CDR3 is 14 amino acids long.

This clone was found many times. The CDR3 DNA follows: TGCAGCGTTGTTAGGACAGCGGCGAACATTCAGTACTTC. Its translation is CSVVRTAANIQYF. The chain employs TRBV29-1 and TRBJ2-4, with a possible D match to TRBD1 (6 bases). Per germline, CDR1 SQVTM and CDR2 ANQGSEA. Trimming took off 4 bases at V and 7 bases at J, with 14 bases between the two ends. The CDR3 is made up of 13 amino acids.

This sequence joins TRBV5-1 and TRBJ2-3, with D maybe TRBD2 (5 bases). V lost 3 bases and J 1 base, leaving 12 bases between the germline ends. CDR3 length: 15 amino acids. CDR1 SGHRS and CDR2 YFSETQ come from the germline V gene. The CDR3 reads CASSSNTRGTDTQYF. DNA of the CDR3: TGCGCCAGCAGCTCTAATACTAGGGGCACAGATACGCAGTATTTT.

This clone was picked up a small number of times. V is TRBV5-1 and J is TRBJ1-5; TRBD1 is a possible D gene (5 bases). Per the germline V gene, CDR1 is SGHRS and CDR2 is YFSETQ. This CDR3 comprises 13 residues. Trimming took off 3 bases at V and 9 bases at J, with 13 bases between the two ends. The CDR3 DNA reads TGCGCCAGCAGCTCCGTGGCCGGGGGGCCCCAGCATTTT. Amino acids: CASSSVAGGPQHF.

The rearrangement joins TRBV15 to TRBJ2-3; 8 positions match TRBD2. The CDR3 has 14 amino acids. J gave up 8 bases and V 1 base, and 5 bases lay outside the gene matches. The germline CDR1 and CDR2 sequences are LNHNV and YYDKDF (reference sequence). This CDR3 is CATSRGLAQATQYF. The DNA of the CDR3 is TGTGCCACCAGCAGAGGACTAGCGCAGGCTACGCAGTATTTT.

This clone was counted a few times. The V call is TRBV19, the J call TRBJ2-3, with D hard to call. V lost 5 bases to trimming and J lost 1 base, with 13 bases between them. CDR3 length: 15 residues. The germline V gene has CDR1 LNHDA and CDR2 SQIVND (reference sequence). In DNA form, the CDR3 reads TGTGCCAGTAGTGGGTCCCAGGCTGGCACAGATACGCAGTATTTT. It codes for CASSGSQAGTDTQYF.

The V call is TRBV9, the J call TRBJ1-6; D is possibly TRBD1 (5 bases). The germline CDR1 and CDR2 sequences are SGDLS and YYNGEE. The CDR3 spans 16 residues. Trimming removed 4 bases from V and 0 bases from J, with 11 bases in between. This CDR3 reads CASSPRDGSYNSPLHF. The CDR3 DNA is TGTGCCAGCAGCCCACGGGACGGCTCCTATAATTCACCCCTCCACTTT.

J is TRBJ1-5 and V is TRBV5-8; 10 nucleotides align to TRBD1. Looked up from germline, CDR1 is SGHTS and CDR2 is YDEGEE. The CDR3 contains 20 residues. V shed 4 bases and J 0 bases; nucleotides not matched to a gene: 16. The CDR3 reads CASSARPGTGVPNSNQPQHF. CDR3 sequence (DNA): TGTGCCAGCAGCGCGCGACCCGGGACAGGGGTCCCTAATAGCAATCAGCCCCAGCATTTT.

This clone was seen just once. The chain carries TRBV5-1 and TRBJ2-2; a possible D gene is TRBD1 (6 bases). V was cut by 2 bases and J by 2 bases, with 10 bases left in between. This CDR3 spans 15 amino acids. Germline V gene sequence: CDR1 SGHRS, CDR2 YFSETQ. The CDR3 DNA sequence: TGCGCCAGCAGCTTCGGACAGCTTAACACCGGGGAGCTGTTTTTT. Encoded protein: CASSFGQLNTGELFF.

The chain employs TRBV7-2 and TRBJ2-3; 8 positions agree with TRBD1. The CDR3 is made up of 13 amino acids. From germline, CDR1 is SGHTA and CDR2 FQGNSA. V lost 5 bases to trimming and J lost 4 bases; unmatched junction nucleotides: 2. This chain's CDR3 is CASSRDRPDTQYF. The CDR3 DNA reads TGTGCCAGCAGCCGGGACAGGCCAGATACGCAGTATTTT.

This clone has more than one count but fewer than ten. The chain recombines TRBV7-8 with TRBJ1-1; D may be TRBD1 (6 bases). The V and J ends lost 0 bases and 0 bases respectively, with 14 bases between them. CDR3 size: 17 residues. CDR1 and CDR2 (germline): SGHVS, FQNEAQ. The CDR3, as DNA: TGTGCCAGCAGCTTAGCATTGGCCAGGGGTTTGAACACTGAAGCTTTCTTT. The encoded protein is CASSLALARGLNTEAFF.

This clone was found a few times. The chain combines TRBV2 with TRBJ2-7; possibly TRBD2 for D (5 bases). This CDR3 contains 11 residues. CDR1 is SNHLY and CDR2 is FYNNEI in the germline V gene. With 7 bases removed from V and 7 bases from J, the gap between germline ends came to 11 bases. CDR3 coding DNA: TGTGCCAGCAAGGAGGTCTTGGAGCAGTACTTC. This gives the protein CASKEVLEQYF.